Below, 23 T cell receptor beta chains from the same sample are listed, as sequenced in a study of CD8 T cells in acute hepatitis C reinfection. The time point is: acute HCV infection, within 168 days of estimated infection date. Sequencing of hepatitis C virus-specific cells was done ex vivo rather than after in vitro expansion. General study findings and limits: Overrepresentation in the naive pool did not explain the preferential TRBV04 and TRBV06 usage seen in all groups.

The assay was immunoSEQ multiplex PCR, and TCRdb's table has in-frame clones only and misses some. The data contain roughly 3,900 clones, less than 45% of them singletons. Source: HCV NS3-1073 tetramer-sorted CD8+ T cells from PBMCs, taken during acute infection. The receptors come from a man aged 30 to 45 with chronic hepatitis C.

This clone is large within its sample. V gene TRBV2 combines with J gene TRBJ2-3, with 7 bases that match TRBD2. CDR3 size: 16 residues. J was trimmed by 1 base and V by 2 bases; bases with no gene match: 6. Per the germline V gene, CDR1 is SNHLY and CDR2 is FYNNEI. This CDR3 reads CASSEMTSRGTDTQYF. CDR3 sequence (DNA): TGTGCCAGCAGTGAAATGACTAGCCGGGGCACAGATACGCAGTATTTT.

There are a few counts of this clone. V and J are TRBV4-2 and TRBJ2-1, with TRBD2 matching over 9 bases. Germline CDR1 is LGHNA and CDR2 is YNFKEQ. This CDR3 is built from 17 residues. V gave up 0 bases and J gave up 7 bases; unmatched junction bases: 10. The CDR3 nucleotides read TGTGCCAGCAGCCAAGAAGTTGCGGTAGCGGGAGCGAATGAGCAGTTCTTC. Amino acid sequence: CASSQEVAVAGANEQFF.

The V gene is TRBV4-2, the J gene TRBJ2-2; 7 nucleotides line up with TRBD2. This CDR3 spans 15 amino acids. The V segment lost 4 bases and the J segment 8 bases; nucleotides outside the gene matches: 10. Germline-derived CDR1 and CDR2 are LGHNA and YNFKEQ. The CDR3 protein is CASSPETGGWGELFF. The DNA of the CDR3 is TGTGCCAGCAGCCCGGAGACGGGGGGATGGGGGGAGCTGTTTTTT.

This chain links TRBV6-8 with TRBJ2-5; D unclear. The CDR3 has 13 amino acids. Trimming pared 3 bases from V and 4 bases from J, leaving 9 bases between. CDR1 is MNHGY, CDR2 SAAAGT, per germline. CDR3 amino acids: CASSYGEGETQYF. Here the CDR3 DNA reads TGTGCCAGCAGTTATGGGGAAGGAGAGACCCAGTACTTC.

This clone was recorded a few times. The V and J genes are TRBV14 and TRBJ1-4; weak D call: TRBD1 (5 bases). CDR1 is SGHDN, CDR2 FVKESK, per germline. V was shortened by 1 base and J by 6 bases, with 9 bases between the two germline ends. This CDR3 has 14 amino acids. CDR3 DNA sequence: TGTGCCAGCAGCCAAGGAGGGACCCATGAAAAACTGTTTTTT. Translated: CASSQGGTHEKLFF. Full variable domain (rest looked up from reference TRBV14 and TRBJ1-4): EAGVTQFPSHSVIEKGQTVTLRCDPISGHDNLYWYRRVMGKEIKFLLHFVKESKQDESGMPNNRFLAERTGGTYSTLKVQPAELEDSGVYFCASSQGGTHEKLFFGSGTQLSVL.

V usage is TRBV14 and J usage is TRBJ2-5; a weak D match, TRBD2 (5 bases). The V gene lost 4 bases and the J gene lost 1 base, with 10 bases spanning the gap. In germline, CDR1 is SGHDN, CDR2 FVKESK. CDR3 size: 14 residues. The CDR3 region is CASSRGPPQETQYF. In nucleotides, the CDR3 is TGTGCCAGCAGCCGAGGGCCACCCCAAGAGACCCAGTACTTC.

The rearrangement uses TRBV29-1 and TRBJ1-1; 7 bases line up with TRBD1. The CDR3 totals 13 residues. Germline V gene data show CDR1 as SQVTM and CDR2 as ANQGSEA. Germline trimming cut 6 bases from V and 6 bases from J; bases unmatched to any gene: 10. The CDR3 spells CSVDRQGGPEAFF. As DNA, the CDR3 is TGCAGCGTAGATCGACAGGGAGGCCCTGAAGCTTTCTTT.

This clone was counted only a few times. J is TRBJ2-5 and V is TRBV4-2, with TRBD1 matching 7 bases. Germline CDR1 LGHNA, CDR2 YNFKEQ. The trim removed 5 bases at V and 2 bases at J, leaving 5 bases unmatched. The CDR3 has 14 residues. CDR3 sequence reads: CASSKGTAQETQYF. The CDR3 coding sequence is TGTGCCAGCAGCAAGGGGACAGCTCAAGAGACCCAGTACTTC.

The chain recombines TRBV27 with TRBJ2-1, with 9 bases fitting TRBD1. The CDR3 consists of 21 residues. The germline CDR1 and CDR2 sequences are MNHEY and SMNVEV (reference sequence). The V segment lost 3 bases and the J segment 3 bases; nucleotides outside the gene matches: 21. The CDR3: CASSFSPGQGGLEGVYNEQFF. CDR3 bases: TGTGCCAGCAGTTTTTCTCCGGGACAGGGAGGGTTAGAGGGGGTCTACAATGAGCAGTTCTTC.

As to this clone: One end of the junction fails to match germline, which may point to a read error. V gene TRBV13 combines with J gene TRBJ2-3; 7 bases are a match to TRBD1. The germline V gene encodes CDR1 PRHDT and CDR2 FYEKMQ (reference sequence). The CDR3 contains 15 residues. The CDR3 DNA is TGTGCCAGCAGCTTGGGATGGACAGGCTACAGATACGCAGTATTT. Protein sequence: CASSLGWTGYRYAVF.

The chain combines TRBV5-4 with TRBJ2-7, with 8 bases matching TRBD2. The CDR3 contains 16 residues. Germline CDR1 SGHNT, CDR2 YYREEE (reference sequence). J lost 6 bases, V lost 4 bases, and 15 bases had no gene match. The CDR3 sequence is CASSQETQRGIGEQYF. The CDR3 DNA is TGTGCCAGCAGCCAAGAGACCCAGCGGGGGATTGGCGAGCAGTACTTC.

As to this clone: One end of the junction does not line up with germline, which may come from a read error. The J gene is TRBJ2-5, the V gene TRBV7-7, with 11 bases lining up with TRBD2. CDR1 is SSHAT, CDR2 FNYEAQ, per germline (reference sequence). The CDR3 contains 16 residues. DNA for the CDR3: TGTGCTAGCAGCTTGGGTAGCGGGGGGGCCCCAGAGACCCAGTACTTC. The encoded protein is CASSLGSGGAPETQYF.

This clone is medium-sized (0.01 to 0.1%) within its sample. J is TRBJ1-1 and V is TRBV4-2; no clear D gene. Germline CDR1 is LGHNA and CDR2 is YNFKEQ. This CDR3 has 15 residues. Trimming took 1 base from V and 4 from J, leaving 13 bases between them. In DNA form, the CDR3 reads TGTGCCAGCAGCCAAGGGGGAGGTGCTCCCACTGAAGCTTTCTTT. Its translation: CASSQGGGAPTEAFF.

The chain has TRBV28 and TRBJ1-2; 10 positions agree with TRBD1. Germline-derived CDR1 and CDR2 are MDHEN and SYDVKM. J gave up 0 bases and V 2 bases, and 6 bases lay outside the gene matches. This CDR3 has 17 amino acids. The CDR3 region has the DNA TGTGCCAGCAGTTTACTCCCGGGACAGGGGCCTAACTATGGCTACACCTTC. Protein product: CASSLLPGQGPNYGYTF.

This clone has only a few counts. The J gene is TRBJ2-1, the V gene TRBV19; 8 nucleotides align to TRBD2. J lost 9 bases, V lost 3 bases, and 10 bases had no gene match. Per the germline V gene, CDR1 is LNHDA and CDR2 is SQIVND (reference sequence). This CDR3 spans 15 amino acids. The CDR3 reads CASSMEAGAWGEQFF. The CDR3 DNA reads as TGTGCCAGTAGTATGGAAGCGGGGGCCTGGGGTGAGCAGTTCTTC. Using reference TRBV19 and TRBJ2-1 for the parts outside the CDR3, the full variable domain is DGGITQSPKYLFRKEGQNVTLSCEQNLNHDAMYWYRQDPGQGLRLIYYSQIVNDFQKGDIAEGYSVSREKKESFPLTVTSAQKNPTAFYLCASSMEAGAWGEQFFGPGTRLTVL.

This chain uses TRBV5-5 with TRBJ1-1, with 9 positions matching TRBD1. The V gene end was trimmed by 4 bases and the J gene end by 11 bases; junction bases not matched to a gene: 9. CDR3 length equals 13 residues. CDR1 and CDR2 from the germline V gene are SGHKS and YYEKEE (reference sequence). The CDR3 reads CASSQPGTGMAFF. The CDR3 DNA follows: TGTGCCAGCAGCCAACCCGGGACAGGGATGGCTTTCTTT.

The chain links TRBV29-1 to TRBJ1-2; the D is unclear. The CDR3 spans 14 residues. Germline CDR1 reads SQVTM; CDR2 reads ANQGSEA. V was clipped by 5 bases and J by 5 bases, with 18 bases between them. CDR3 DNA: TGCAGCGTTAGGTTACCTGGAGGAGAGTATGGCTACACCTTC. Amino acids: CSVRLPGGEYGYTF. The full variable domain, with the rest looked up from reference TRBV29-1 and TRBJ1-2, is SAVISQKPSRDICQRGTSLTIQCQVDSQVTMMFWYRQQPGQSLTLIATANQGSEATYESGFVIDKFPISRPNLTFSTLTVSNMSPEDSSIYLCSVRLPGGEYGYTFGSGTRLTVV.

The DNA of the CDR3 is TGTGCCAGCAGTTCGGGGCCAGGGGAAACGGGCGAGCAGTACTTC. This gives the protein CASSSGPGETGEQYF. V gene TRBV27 combines with J gene TRBJ2-5; TRBD1 might be the D (6 bases). Near its end, the DNA agrees better with TRBJ2-7, so the J call may be wrong. The germline CDR1 and CDR2 sequences are MNHEY and SMNVEV (reference sequence). The CDR3 is 15 residues long.

The V call is TRBV15, the J call TRBJ2-1; 11 bases match TRBD2. Trimming at V came to 4 bases and at J to 5 bases, leaving 1 base not matched to a gene. The CDR3 extends over 14 amino acids. Looked up from germline, CDR1 is LNHNV and CDR2 is YYDKDF (reference sequence). CDR3 residues: CATSISGRDNEQFF. CDR3 sequence (DNA): TGTGCCACCAGCATTAGCGGGAGGGACAATGAGCAGTTCTTC.

This chain joins TRBV4-2 and TRBJ2-2, with 7 bases matching TRBD1. The germline CDR1 and CDR2 sequences are LGHNA and YNFKEQ. The CDR3 consists of 19 residues. V lost 0 bases and J lost 2; bases outside the gene matches: 12. The CDR3 reads CASSQEVGTVGTNTGELFF. CDR3 coding DNA: TGTGCCAGCAGCCAAGAGGTCGGGACAGTAGGAACCAACACCGGGGAGCTGTTTTTT.

This clone was recorded only once. V is TRBV23-1 and J is TRBJ1-3; D is ambiguous. TRBV23-1 is flagged as an ORF with uncertain function. V gave up 0 bases and J gave up 4 bases, with 7 bases separating them. This CDR3 is built from 14 residues. In nucleotides, the CDR3 is TGCGCCAGCAGTCAATCCGGAACCGGAAACACCATATATTTT. Protein product: CASSQSGTGNTIYF.

This clone is categorized as medium-sized. The gene calls are TRBV6-1 and TRBJ1-2; possibly TRBD1 for D (6 bases). Trimming took 1 base from V and 7 from J, leaving 10 bases between them. This CDR3 spans 13 amino acids. Per germline, CDR1 MNHNS and CDR2 SASEGT. The CDR3 sequence is CASSEGQGFGYTF. In nucleotides, the CDR3 is TGTGCCAGCAGTGAAGGGCAGGGGTTTGGCTACACCTTC.

This clone was detected only a few times. CDR3 coding DNA: TGTGCCAGCAGCCTGGAGGTATCTCCGAACACCGGGGAGCTGTTTTTT. This sequence encodes CASSLEVSPNTGELFF. The chain is built from TRBV11-2 and TRBJ2-2, with D possibly being TRBD2 (5 bases). There are 16 residues in the CDR3. The germline CDR1 and CDR2 sequences are SGHAT and FQNNGV. The V end lost 5 bases, the J end lost 0 bases, and 13 bases lay between the germline ends. The complete variable domain, with remaining parts taken from reference TRBV11-2 and TRBJ2-2, reads EAGVAQSPRYKIIEKRQSVAFWCNPISGHATLYWYQQILGQGPKLLIQFQNNGVVDDSQLPKDRFSAERLKGVDSTLKIQPAKLEDSAVYLCASSLEVSPNTGELFFGEGSRLTVL.